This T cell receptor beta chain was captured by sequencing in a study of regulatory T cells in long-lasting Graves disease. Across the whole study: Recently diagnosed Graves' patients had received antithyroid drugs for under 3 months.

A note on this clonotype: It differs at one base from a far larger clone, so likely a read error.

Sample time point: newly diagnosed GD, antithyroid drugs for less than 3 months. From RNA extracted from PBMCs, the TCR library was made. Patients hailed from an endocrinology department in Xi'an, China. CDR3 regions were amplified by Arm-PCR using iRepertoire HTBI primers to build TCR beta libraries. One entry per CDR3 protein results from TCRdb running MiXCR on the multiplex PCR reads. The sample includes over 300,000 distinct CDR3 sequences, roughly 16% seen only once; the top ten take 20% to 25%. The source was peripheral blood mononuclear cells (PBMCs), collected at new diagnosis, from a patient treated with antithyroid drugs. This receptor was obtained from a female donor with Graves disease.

The CDR3 bases are TGTGCCAGCAGGAAACAGGGCGCAGATACGCAGTGTTTT. Translating it yields CASRKQGADTQCF. The rearrangement joins TRBV7-8 to TRBJ2-3; a possible D gene is TRBD1 (6 bases). This CDR3 is built from 13 residues. Germline V gene sequence: CDR1 SGHVS, CDR2 FQNEAQ.